These T cell receptor beta chains were read from a single sample in a study of OX40 agonist ivuxolimab in advanced cancers. Measured with immunoSEQ multiplex PCR; TCRdb has only the in-frame clones, and not every one. The data hold more than 50,000 clones, with 65% to 85% observed a single time. Sequencing used CD4+ or CD8+ T cells sorted from blood, obtained in a trial of the OX40 agonist ivuxolimab. The source of these receptors is an adult with an advanced solid tumor such as melanoma, head and neck, liver or kidney cancer. Each CDR3 is given with its conserved first and last residue. The D gene is left open where the match is weak. For some rows the clone size is stated as once, few or many, or as a class when expanded; others skip it.

v_gene,abundance,len,d_gene,j_gene,CDR3aa,CDR3nt
TRBV13,.,15,TRBD1,TRBJ2-2,CASSTGGANTGELFF,TGTGCCAGCAGCACAGGGGGCGCAAACACCGGGGAGCTGTTTTTT
TRBV19,.,14,.,TRBJ1-6,CASSIGVYNSPLHF,TGTGCCAGTAGTATCGGGGTCTATAATTCACCCCTCCACTTT
TRBV7-2,.,15,TRBD2,TRBJ2-7,CASSSGTSGSREQYF,TGTGCCAGCAGCTCTGGGACTAGCGGGAGTCGGGAGCAGTACTTC
TRBV4-1,.,17,TRBD2,TRBJ2-3,CASSQVFAGGWEDTQYF,TGCGCCAGCAGCCAAGTCTTCGCGGGGGGTTGGGAGGATACGCAGTATTTT
TRBV19,few,14,.,TRBJ1-2,CASSTKGHHYGYTF,TGTGCCAGTAGTACCAAAGGACATCACTATGGCTACACCTTC
TRBV11-1,.,16,.,TRBJ2-5,CASSLAISARGETQYF,TGTGCCAGCAGCTTAGCGATCTCCGCGAGGGGAGAGACCCAGTACTTC
TRBV5-5,.,14,.,TRBJ1-5,CASSFEGQGQPQHF,TGTGCCAGCAGCTTTGAAGGGCAGGGTCAGCCCCAGCATTTT
TRBV18,.,13,.,TRBJ1-5,CASSPGRDQPQHF,TGTGCCAGCTCACCGGGTCGAGATCAGCCCCAGCATTTT
TRBV6-1,few,15,.,TRBJ1-2,CASRGSFRDFYGYTF,TGTGCCAGCAGGGGGTCCTTTCGGGACTTCTATGGCTACACCTTC
TRBV5-6,.,16,TRBD1,TRBJ2-2,CASSSTGQYSTGELFF,TGTGCCAGCAGCTCTACGGGACAGTACTCGACCGGGGAGCTGTTTTTT
TRBV7-9,.,16,TRBD2,TRBJ2-3,CASSLAGGRRTDTQYF,TGTGCCAGCAGCTTAGCTGGCGGGAGGCGCACAGATACGCAGTATTTT
TRBV21-1,.,16,.,TRBJ2-5,CASSRAFQGYQETQYF,TGTGCCAGCAGCAGGGCATTCCAGGGGTACCAAGAGACCCAGTACTTC
TRBV5-4,.,16,.,TRBJ2-3,CASSLDPSAYTDTQYF,TGTGCCAGCAGCTTGGATCCTAGCGCGTACACAGATACGCAGTATTTT
TRBV21-1,.,14,.,TRBJ2-7,CASSRTESSYEQYF,TGTGCCAGCAGCAGGACAGAGAGCTCCTACGAGCAGTACTTC
TRBV28,.,15,.,TRBJ1-5,CASSPQRLSNQPQHF,TGTGCCAGCAGCCCCCAACGGCTGAGCAATCAGCCCCAGCATTTT
TRBV7-9,once,18,TRBD1,TRBJ1-3,CASTGRQGARLSGNTIYF,TGTGCCAGCACCGGCCGGCAGGGGGCCCGTTTGTCCGGAAACACCATATATTTT
TRBV10-1,few,13,TRBD2,TRBJ2-7,CASSPGLGGEQYF,TGCGCCAGCAGCCCGGGACTAGGGGGCGAGCAGTACTTC
TRBV2,once,17,TRBD2,TRBJ2-1,CASSETSGRNTYNEQFF,TGTGCCAGCAGTGAGACTAGCGGGAGGAACACCTACAATGAGCAGTTCTTC
TRBV7-9,.,12,.,TRBJ2-3,CASSSDNLLGIF,TGTGCCAGCAGCTCCGACAACCTCTTAGGTATTTTT
TRBV7-8,once,12,.,TRBJ1-2,CASSPDNYGYTF,TGTGCCAGCAGCCCAGACAACTATGGCTACACCTTC
TRBV28,.,14,.,TRBJ1-5,CASVKGDKNQPQHF,TGTGCCAGCGTGAAAGGGGACAAGAATCAGCCCCAGCATTTT
TRBV4-1,.,15,.,TRBJ2-2,CASSLTPGVPGELFF,TGCGCCAGCAGTCTGACTCCCGGGGTCCCCGGGGAGCTGTTTTTT
TRBV6-1,.,13,.,TRBJ2-3,CASSSGPSDTQYF,TGTGCCAGCAGTTCGGGACCGTCAGATACGCAGTATTTT
TRBV11-2,few,17,.,TRBJ2-7,CASSLDGGGSLFYEQYF,TGTGCCAGCAGCTTAGATGGGGGCGGGAGTTTATTCTACGAGCAGTACTTC
TRBV28,.,11,.,TRBJ2-3,CASRGTDTQYF,TGTGCCAGCCGCGGCACAGATACGCAGTATTTT
TRBV6-1,.,15,.,TRBJ1-2,CASSGDGARKHGYTF,TGTGCCAGCAGTGGGGACGGCGCGCGGAAACATGGCTACACCTTC
TRBV15,.,14,.,TRBJ2-3,CATSREPGADTQYF,TGTGCCACCAGCAGAGAACCGGGGGCAGATACGCAGTATTTT
TRBV10-3,.,13,.,TRBJ1-5,CAIQGDSNQPQHF,TGTGCCATCCAGGGTGACAGCAATCAGCCCCAGCATTTT
TRBV9,once,14,.,TRBJ2-1,CASSVGWTYNEQFF,TGTGCCAGCAGCGTCGGGTGGACCTACAATGAGCAGTTCTTC
TRBV7-9,.,15,.,TRBJ1-6,CASSLQTGANSPLHF,TGTGCCAGCAGCTTACAGACAGGAGCTAATTCACCCCTCCACTTT
TRBV2,.,13,TRBD2,TRBJ2-3,CASSGLAGDTQYF,TGTGCCAGCAGCGGACTAGCGGGGGATACGCAGTATTTT
TRBV19,.,16,.,TRBJ1-5,CASSIFGTYSNQPQHF,TGTGCCAGTAGTATATTCGGGACATATAGCAATCAGCCCCAGCATTTT
TRBV27,.,15,TRBD1,TRBJ1-5,CASSDRGASNQPQHF,TGTGCCAGCAGTGACAGGGGAGCGAGCAATCAGCCCCAGCATTTT
TRBV14,.,17,.,TRBJ2-7,CASSRRGSGTATYEQYF,TGTGCCAGCAGCCGGAGGGGGTCTGGGACCGCAACCTACGAGCAGTACTTC
TRBV2,.,15,.,TRBJ2-1,CASSGRADSYNEQFF,TGTGCCAGCTCGGGCAGGGCGGATAGCTACAATGAGCAGTTCTTC
TRBV27,.,15,.,TRBJ1-1,CASSLSRGEGTEAFF,TGTGCCAGCAGTTTATCCAGAGGGGAGGGCACTGAAGCTTTCTTT
TRBV27,.,15,TRBD1,TRBJ2-7,CASSRQDRGPYEQYF,TGTGCCAGCAGCCGACAGGACAGGGGGCCCTACGAGCAGTACTTC
TRBV9,.,16,TRBD2,TRBJ2-2,CASSVFGGTNTGELFF,TGTGCCAGCAGCGTATTCGGGGGGACCAACACCGGGGAGCTGTTTTTT
TRBV18,few,13,.,TRBJ1-5,CASSPEGDQPQHF,TGTGCCAGCTCACCAGAGGGGGACCAGCCCCAGCATTTT
TRBV7-3,.,13,.,TRBJ2-1,CASSISGYNEQFF,TGTGCCAGCAGCATATCTGGATACAATGAGCAGTTCTTC
TRBV2,once,16,TRBD1,TRBJ1-2,CASSEARIRGGYGYTF,TGTGCCAGCAGTGAAGCTCGGATCAGGGGGGGGTATGGCTACACCTTC
TRBV6-5,.,16,TRBD2,TRBJ2-5,CASSFRTSGIQETQYF,TGTGCCAGCAGTTTTCGGACTAGCGGGATCCAAGAGACCCAGTACTTC
TRBV5-1,once,16,TRBD1,TRBJ1-1,CASSLRTGGKNTEAFF,TGCGCCAGCAGCTTGAGGACAGGGGGGAAGAACACTGAAGCTTTCTTT
TRBV28,.,14,.,TRBJ1-5,CASIVRGRDQPQHF,TGTGCCAGCATAGTTCGGGGAAGGGACCAGCCCCAGCATTTT
TRBV11-2,.,13,.,TRBJ2-2,CASSLVDTGELFF,TGTGCCAGCAGCTTAGTGGACACCGGGGAGCTGTTTTTT
TRBV27,once,18,TRBD1,TRBJ1-5,CASRATGLMGYSNQPQHF,TGTGCCAGCAGAGCGACAGGGTTGATGGGGTATAGCAATCAGCCCCAGCATTTT
TRBV30,.,12,.,TRBJ2-7,CAWSASTGPLYF,TGTGCCTGGAGTGCCTCGACAGGCCCACTGTACTTC
TRBV9,.,16,TRBD2,TRBJ2-7,CASSVEGTSGLYEQYF,TGTGCCAGCAGCGTCGAGGGGACTAGCGGTCTCTACGAGCAGTACTTC
TRBV10-3,.,14,.,TRBJ1-2,CAISRGTNNYGYTF,TGTGCCATCAGTCGCGGGACGAATAACTATGGCTACACCTTC
TRBV2,.,11,.,TRBJ2-1,CATALYNEQFF,TGTGCCACAGCTCTTTACAATGAGCAGTTCTTC
TRBV5-5,.,15,.,TRBJ1-5,CASSFGPLSNQPQHF,TGTGCCAGCAGCTTTGGCCCACTAAGCAATCAGCCCCAGCATTTT
TRBV19,.,12,TRBD1,TRBJ1-2,CASSDRDYGYTF,TGTGCCTCTTCAGACAGGGACTATGGCTACACCTTC
TRBV5-1,.,16,TRBD2,TRBJ2-5,CASSLNIGLAEETQYF,TGCGCCAGCAGCCTCAATATTGGGCTAGCGGAAGAGACCCAGTACTTC
TRBV5-1,.,16,TRBD1,TRBJ1-2,CASSLDEGARDYGYTF,TGCGCCAGCAGCTTGGACGAGGGGGCGCGGGACTATGGCTACACCTTC
TRBV9,.,15,TRBD2,TRBJ2-3,CASSVAGGYADTQYF,TGTGCCAGCAGCGTAGCGGGGGGGTATGCAGATACGCAGTATTTT
TRBV4-1,few,14,.,TRBJ1-2,CASSPTSVIYGYTF,TGCGCCAGCAGCCCAACATCCGTTATCTATGGCTACACCTTC